Below, 28 T cell receptor beta chains from the same sample are listed, as sequenced in a study of naive and memory T cell subsets (dated by TCRdb to the late 2010s). Receptors were amplified or captured by UMI-ligation and nested PCR. Reads for this sample came from an Illumina MiSeq. The ligated cDNA was amplified by four rounds of PCR, in which nested alpha and beta constant region primers were used together with the SP2 primer. TCRdb trimmed the raw reads at Q25, called clones with MiXCR and kept productive beta chains. Rows merge per CDR3 protein into single entries with the most common DNA and genes. This sample gives some 14,000 distinct CDR3 sequences in total; around 5.2% of them show up just once. Around 7.5% of the sample rests with the top ten. This specimen's treatment or condition label, per the study, means: skin biopsy from PPD injection site in Mantoux-positive individual. A robust, sensitive protocol for the amplification, sequencing and analysis of TCRs was described in the study, in which 3' ligation of a UMI-containing oligonucleotide to TCR cDNA was used.

Sequencing was performed on skin, taken from a tuberculin skin test site. These TCRs come from an adult in good health.

This clonotype was counted ten times or more. This chain joins TRBV7-9 and TRBJ1-6; D is ambiguous. V was pared by 2 bases and J by 7 bases, with 9 bases between. CDR3 length: 14 amino acids. In germline, CDR1 is SEHNR, CDR2 FQNEAQ (reference sequence). CDR3: CASSLTGLNSPLHF. The CDR3, as DNA: TGTGCCAGCAGCTTAACGGGCCTCAATTCACCCCTCCACTTT.

At least ten counts were recorded for this clonotype. This chain connects TRBV12-3 or TRBV12-4 to TRBJ2-2; D gene unclear. This CDR3 contains 13 residues. V lost 2 bases, J lost 6 bases, and 7 bases lay in between. The CDR3 DNA reads TGTGCCAGCAGTTTATCTGGCTCCGGGGAGCTGTTTTTT. This codes for CASSLSGSGELFF.

By sample share, this clonotype is medium-sized. The V gene is TRBV28, the J gene TRBJ2-5; the match to TRBD1 covers 8 bases. Trimming took 3 bases from V and 6 from J; bases not matched to a gene: 6. CDR1 is MDHEN, CDR2 SYDVKM, per germline. The CDR3 is 14 amino acids. CDR3 DNA sequence: TGTGCCAGCAGTTTTACAGGGGGTAGGAAGACCCAGTACTTC. It translates to CASSFTGGRKTQYF. Combining the CDR3 with reference TRBV28 and TRBJ2-5 gives the whole variable domain DVKVTQSSRYLVKRTGEKVFLECVQDMDHENMFWYRQDPGLGLRLIYFSYDVKMKEKGDIPEGYSVSREKKERFSLILESASTNQTSMYLCASSFTGGRKTQYFGPGTRLLVL.

By sample share, this clonotype is medium-sized. This chain links TRBV9 with TRBJ2-2, with no clear D. V was pared by 3 bases and J by 6 bases, with 12 bases between. This CDR3 is built from 14 residues. The germline CDR1 and CDR2 sequences are SGDLS and YYNGEE. CDR3 sequence: CASSARRASGELFF. In DNA form, the CDR3 reads TGTGCCAGCAGCGCCCGACGGGCTTCCGGGGAGCTGTTTTTT. Full variable domain (remainder filled in from reference TRBV9 and TRBJ2-2): DSGVTQTPKHLITATGQRVTLRCSPRSGDLSVYWYQQSLDQGLQFLIQYYNGEERAKGNILERFSAQQFPDLHSELNLSSLELGDSALYFCASSARRASGELFFGEGSRLTVL.

The V and J genes are TRBV20-1 and TRBJ2-1; 11 bases map to TRBD2. The CDR3 spans 14 residues. The V gene end was trimmed by 1 base and the J gene end by 9 bases; junction bases not matched to a gene: 5. Germline V lookup: CDR1 DFQATT, CDR2 SNEGSKA (reference sequence). The CDR3: CSARATSGGREQFF. CDR3 bases: TGCAGTGCTAGAGCCACTAGCGGGGGTCGTGAGCAGTTCTTC.

There are a few counts of this clonotype. The chain recombines TRBV3-1 with TRBJ2-3; tentatively, D is TRBD2 (6 bases). The CDR3 totals 14 residues. Germline CDR1 LGHDT, CDR2 YNNKEL (reference sequence). Deletions cut 4 bases from V and 1 base from J, with 9 bases between. Written as DNA, the CDR3 is TGTGCCAGCAGCCCATCGGGGGGCACAGATACGCAGTATTTT. This gives the protein CASSPSGGTDTQYF.

Within the sample, this clonotype is medium-sized. CDR3 amino acids: CASSQERTPWDEQFF. CDR3 DNA: TGCGCCAGCAGCCAAGAAAGGACGCCGTGGGATGAGCAGTTCTTC. This chain connects TRBV4-3 to TRBJ2-1; D gene unclear. V was pared by 0 bases and J by 8 bases, with 14 bases between. CDR1 and CDR2 from the germline V gene are LGHNA and YSLEER. There are 15 residues in the CDR3.

This clonotype was seen a few times. The chain links TRBV6-2 or TRBV6-3 to TRBJ2-5; the D is unclear. Germline V gives CDR1 MNHEY, CDR2 SVGEGT. CDR3 size: 13 residues. Trimming stripped 7 bases from V and 10 bases from J, with 19 bases between. The CDR3 DNA follows: TGTGCCAGCACTGACCTTAATAGAATTCTCCAGTACTTC. Translating gives CASTDLNRILQYF.

This rearrangement joins TRBV4-3 to TRBJ1-2, with D unresolved. There are 15 residues in the CDR3. Trimming shortened V by 0 bases and J by 4 bases, and 12 bases separated the two germline ends. Germline V gives CDR1 LGHNA, CDR2 YSLEER. The CDR3 nucleotides are TGCGCCAGCAGCCAAGAAACGGGCCGGAGCTATGGCTACACCTTC. Translating it yields CASSQETGRSYGYTF.

The sample holds many counts of this clonotype. One base away lies a much larger clone, so this may be a sequencing read error. The chain has TRBV7-8 and TRBJ2-3; D not certain. With 5 bases removed from V and 6 bases from J, the gap between germline ends came to 12 bases. Germline V gene data show CDR1 as SGHVS and CDR2 as FQNEAQ. CDR3 length: 13 residues. The CDR3 sequence: CASSQARLDTQYF. For the CDR3, the DNA is TGTGCCAGCAGCCAAGCCCGGTTGGATACGCAGTATTTT. The variable domain in full, completed from reference TRBV7-8 and TRBJ2-3, reads GAGVSQSPRYKVAKRGQDVALRCDPISGHVSLFWYQQALGQGPEFLTYFQNEAQLDKSGLPSDRFFAERPEGSVSTLKIQRTQQEDSAVYLCASSQARLDTQYFGPGTRLTVL.

In this sample, this clonotype turned up many times. This chain links TRBV6-5 with TRBJ1-3; D is uncertain. V was clipped by 0 bases and J by 4 bases, with 10 bases between them. CDR3 length: 15 residues. Germline CDR1 is MNHEY and CDR2 is SVGAGI. CDR3 protein: CASSYSTVTGNTIYF. CDR3 in DNA: TGTGCCAGCAGTTACTCGACGGTTACGGGAAACACCATATATTTT.

This clonotype has ten or more counts. The chain recombines TRBV6-2 or TRBV6-3 with TRBJ1-5, with D uncertain. The V gene lost 4 bases and the J gene lost 4 bases, with 17 bases spanning the gap. This CDR3 is 16 amino acids long. Germline-derived CDR1 and CDR2 are MNHEY and SVGEGT. DNA for the CDR3: TGTGCCAGCAGTTCCCAGACGGCAGGAAGGAATCAGCCCCAGCATTTT. Translating gives CASSSQTAGRNQPQHF.

The rearrangement links TRBV18 to TRBJ1-5, with 7 nucleotides matching TRBD1. Trimming took 2 bases from V and 0 from J; bases not matched to a gene: 7. Germline CDR1 KGHSH, CDR2 LQKENI. CDR3 length: 17 amino acids. The CDR3 DNA reads as TGTGCCAGCTCACCATACAGGGGATTCTATAGCAATCAGCCCCAGCATTTT. Encoded protein: CASSPYRGFYSNQPQHF.

By proportion, this clonotype is medium-sized. V usage is TRBV7-8 and J usage is TRBJ2-3; 7 bases are a match to TRBD2. Per germline, CDR1 SGHVS and CDR2 FQNEAQ. The J segment lost 4 bases and the V segment lost 4 bases, leaving 8 bases of the junction unmatched. The CDR3 runs to 15 residues. The CDR3 protein is CASSWREGGPDTQYF. The CDR3 DNA is TGTGCCAGCAGCTGGAGGGAGGGAGGGCCAGATACGCAGTATTTT.

This clonotype was recorded at least ten times. The chain joins TRBV28 to TRBJ1-2; TRBD1 agrees at 7 bases. The CDR3 covers 12 residues. Germline V gives CDR1 MDHEN, CDR2 SYDVKM. DNA for the CDR3: TGTTCAGCAGGGGGACCTAACTATGGCTACACCTTC. It translates to CSAGGPNYGYTF.

This clonotype was detected many times. This chain links TRBV4-2 with TRBJ1-5; D call uncertain. The CDR3 runs 17 residues. Per the germline V gene, CDR1 is LGHNA and CDR2 is YNFKEQ. Trimming removed 3 bases at V and 5 bases at J, with 20 bases between. The DNA of the CDR3 is TGTGCCAGCAGCCAGATCCCAGAGGGAGGGTTCCATCAGCCCCAGCATTTT. It is translated as CASSQIPEGGFHQPQHF.

The sample holds many counts of this clonotype. This chain joins TRBV9 and TRBJ1-1, with D unclear. This CDR3 spans 13 amino acids. Trimming took 4 bases from V and 0 from J, leaving 7 bases between them. CDR1 and CDR2 from the germline V gene are SGDLS and YYNGEE. The DNA for the CDR3 is TGTGCCAGCAGCCAAACGATGAACACTGAAGCTTTCTTT. It specifies CASSQTMNTEAFF.

This clonotype was observed many times. This chain links TRBV7-2 with TRBJ2-7, with TRBD2 matching over 8 bases. CDR1 and CDR2 (germline): SGHTA, FQGNSA. CDR3 length: 14 amino acids. With V trimmed by 2 bases and J by 6 bases, 6 bases remained unmatched. This chain's CDR3 is CASSLSPLAGEQYF. The CDR3 DNA follows: TGTGCCAGCAGCTTATCCCCCCTAGCGGGCGAGCAGTACTTC.

This clonotype qualifies as medium-sized (0.01 to 0.1%). The gene calls are TRBV7-4 and TRBJ2-1, with 9 bases identical to TRBD2. The CDR3 has 16 residues. V was pared by 5 bases and J by 4 bases, with 9 bases of the junction left unmatched. Germline V gene sequence: CDR1 SGHVT, CDR2 SQSDAQ. The CDR3 loop reads CASSPLGAGGYNEQFF. The CDR3 DNA follows: TGTGCCAGCAGCCCCCTCGGAGCGGGGGGTTACAATGAGCAGTTCTTC.

This clonotype was observed many times. V usage is TRBV3-1 and J usage is TRBJ2-3, with a tentative D call TRBD1 (6 bases). The V gene's germline CDR1 is LGHDT and CDR2 YNNKEL (reference sequence). CDR3 length: 16 amino acids. V was trimmed by 4 bases and J by 4 bases, leaving 18 bases between them. For the CDR3, the DNA is TGTGCCAGCAGCCCACCTCCAGGGGCTTACGCAGATACGCAGTATTTT. As protein: CASSPPPGAYADTQYF.

This clonotype was counted ten times or more. The V and J genes are TRBV5-1 and TRBJ1-1, with D tentatively TRBD1 (5 bases). Germline V gives CDR1 SGHRS, CDR2 YFSETQ. CDR3 length: 17 residues. V lost 0 bases and J lost 4, with 19 bases in between. As DNA, the CDR3 is TGCGCCAGCAGCTTGGCCGGGTCATCCTCAGGGTTCACTGAAGCTTTCTTT. Its protein is CASSLAGSSSGFTEAFF.

This clonotype is labeled as medium-sized. V is TRBV29-1 and J is TRBJ2-7, with 7 bases that match TRBD1. The CDR3 is 12 residues long. Germline assignment: CDR1 SQVTM and CDR2 ANQGSEA. Losses at the gene ends were 6 bases for V and 6 bases for J; bases not matched to a gene: 8. The CDR3 bases are TGCAGCGTCGAGGAGCCAGGGGGCGAGCAGTACTTC. It codes for CSVEEPGGEQYF.

This clonotype was counted at least ten times. CDR3 loop: CASSQRVWAAGEQFF. The CDR3 DNA reads as TGTGCCAGCAGCCAAAGGGTGTGGGCGGCGGGTGAGCAGTTCTTC. The V and J genes are TRBV27 and TRBJ2-1; D may be TRBD2 (5 bases). Trimming took 6 bases from V and 9 from J, leaving 21 bases between them. CDR1 MNHEY and CDR2 SMNVEV come from the germline V gene (reference sequence). CDR3 size: 15 residues.

This clonotype was observed many times. The chain links TRBV15 to TRBJ1-2; 9 bases agree with TRBD1. Germline V gene data show CDR1 as LNHNV and CDR2 as YYDKDF (reference sequence). Trimming cost V 4 bases and J 7 bases; bases outside gene matches: 7. CDR3 size: 14 residues. The CDR3 sequence: CATSTRRTGVGYTF. CDR3 bases: TGTGCCACCAGCACGCGACGGACAGGGGTTGGCTACACCTTC.

This clonotype appeared a few times. The J gene is TRBJ1-2, the V gene TRBV12-3 or TRBV12-4; the D is unclear. The CDR3 sequence is 13 residues long. The V and J ends lost 4 bases and 4 bases respectively, with 10 bases between them. This CDR3 is CASSSPGSYGYTF. The CDR3, as DNA: TGTGCCAGCAGTTCCCCTGGATCCTATGGCTACACCTTC.

This clonotype came up a few times. The chain is built from TRBV12-3 or TRBV12-4 and TRBJ1-4; tentative D call: TRBD1 (6 bases). V dropped 6 bases and J dropped 6 bases, with 14 bases sitting between them. CDR3 length equals 14 residues. CDR3 coding DNA: TGTGCCAGCAGATCCGGGACACAGTATGAAAAACTGTTTTTT. Translated, it gives CASRSGTQYEKLFF.

The sample holds many counts of this clonotype. This chain uses TRBV12-3 or TRBV12-4 with TRBJ2-7; maybe TRBD1 (7 bases). The V end was cut by 3 bases, the J end by 3 bases, with 21 bases between. The CDR3 extends over 17 amino acids. This CDR3 is CASSFSVGGGKSYEQYF. The CDR3 DNA is TGTGCCAGCAGTTTCTCAGTCGGAGGGGGCAAAAGCTACGAGCAGTACTTC.

This clonotype was seen only a few times. This chain links TRBV7-1 with TRBJ2-7; 12 nucleotides match TRBD1. TRBV7-1 is labeled an ORF, and its function is uncertain. Trimming took 5 bases from V and 9 from J; bases not matched to a gene: 8. The CDR3 extends over 14 amino acids. CDR3 coding DNA: TGTGCCAGCAGCCCCGGGACAGGGGGCATGGGGCAGTACTTC. This sequence encodes CASSPGTGGMGQYF.